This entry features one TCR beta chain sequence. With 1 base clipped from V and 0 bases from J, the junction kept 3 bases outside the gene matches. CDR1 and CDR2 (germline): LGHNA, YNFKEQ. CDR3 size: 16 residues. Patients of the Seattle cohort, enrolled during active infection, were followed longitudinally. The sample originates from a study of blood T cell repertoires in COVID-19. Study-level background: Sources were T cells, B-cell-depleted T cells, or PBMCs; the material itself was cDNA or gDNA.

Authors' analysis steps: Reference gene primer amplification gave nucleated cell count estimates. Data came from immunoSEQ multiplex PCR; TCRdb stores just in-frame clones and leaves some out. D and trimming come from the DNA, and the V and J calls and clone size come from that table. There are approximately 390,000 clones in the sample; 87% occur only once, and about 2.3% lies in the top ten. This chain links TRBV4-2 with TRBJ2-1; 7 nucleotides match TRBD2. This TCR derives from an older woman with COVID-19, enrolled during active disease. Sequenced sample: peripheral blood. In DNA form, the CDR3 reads TGTGCCAGCAGCCAAGTCCGGGACTACTCCTACAATGAGCAGTTCTTC. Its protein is CASSQVRDYSYNEQFF.